The subject of this entry is one T cell receptor (beta chain). TCRdb re-called the RT-PCR reads with MiXCR, one entry per CDR3 protein. Among about 680,000 distinct CDR3 sequences listed, over 12% were seen once. The receptor comes from a female donor in good health, serving as a healthy control. The specimen was memory CD4+ T cells from blood.

This chain's CDR3 is CASSSREGLISGNTIYF. For the CDR3, the DNA is TGTGCCAGCAGTTCGCGAGAGGGACTTATCTCTGGAAACACCATATATTTT. The chain combines TRBV12-3 or TRBV12-4 with TRBJ1-3; tentatively, D is TRBD1 (5 bases). The CDR3 length is 17 residues. Trimming took off 4 bases at V and 0 bases at J, with 16 bases between the two ends.